The 22 T cell receptor beta chains below all came from one sample that was sequenced in a study of human T cells and chemical hapten exposure. A single record per CDR3 protein comes from TCRdb applying MiXCR to the RACE reads. The table records more than 95,000 distinct CDR3 sequences, 25% to 30% of them present only once. Time point indicated: patch test 3, about 24 weeks after DPC sensitization. The treatment is: therapeutic diphenylcyclopropenone sensitization with weekly scalp DPC. The sequences come from whole blood, collected in connection with sensitization to the hapten diphenylcyclopropenone (DPC). The receptor set was obtained from a man between 35 and 55 years old with alopecia areata. Some clones in this sample may be carry-over from other donors' samples.

The chain joins TRBV10-3 to TRBJ2-1; D gene ambiguous. CDR1 is ENHRY and CDR2 is SYGVKD in the germline V gene. V shed 0 bases and J shed 7 bases, with 16 bases lying between them. The CDR3 runs 16 residues. CDR3 protein: CAISESTRVPANEQFF. For the CDR3, the DNA is TGTGCCATCAGTGAGTCGACTCGGGTCCCAGCGAATGAGCAGTTCTTC.

CDR3 loop: CASSYLGQDTEAFF. For the CDR3, the DNA is TGTGCCAGCAGTTACCTGGGGCAGGACACTGAAGCTTTCTTT. The chain uses TRBV6-5 and TRBJ1-1, with D possibly TRBD1 on 5 matching bases. The CDR3 runs 14 residues. Trimming removed 2 bases from V and 3 bases from J, with 10 bases in between. Germline V gives CDR1 MNHEY, CDR2 SVGAGI.

This chain connects TRBV9 to TRBJ2-7, with 7 bases identical to TRBD1. Germline V gives CDR1 SGDLS, CDR2 YYNGEE. V lost 3 bases to trimming and J lost 3 bases; unmatched junction nucleotides: 3. The CDR3 contains 13 residues. As DNA, the CDR3 is TGTGCCAGCAGCGAGGGGGCTTACTACGAGCAGTACTTC. Translated: CASSEGAYYEQYF. Full variable domain (missing parts from reference TRBV9 and TRBJ2-7): DSGVTQTPKHLITATGQRVTLRCSPRSGDLSVYWYQQSLDQGLQFLIQYYNGEERAKGNILERFSAQQFPDLHSELNLSSLELGDSALYFCASSEGAYYEQYFGPGTRLTVT.

The chain uses TRBV11-3 and TRBJ2-6; D remains ambiguous. The CDR3 sequence is 14 residues long. The V and J ends lost 5 bases and 4 bases respectively, with 9 bases between them. The germline V gene encodes CDR1 SGHNT and CDR2 YENEEA. CDR3 in amino acids: CASSPAAGANVLTF. CDR3 nucleotide sequence: TGTGCCAGCAGCCCTGCGGCAGGGGCCAACGTCCTGACTTTC. Full variable domain (rest looked up from reference TRBV11-3 and TRBJ2-6): EAGVVQSPRYKIIEKKQPVAFWCNPISGHNTLYWYLQNLGQGPELLIRYENEEAVDDSQLPKDRFSAERLKGVDSTLKIQPAELGDSAVYLCASSPAAGANVLTFGAGSRLTVL.

The J gene is TRBJ2-7, the V gene TRBV29-1; the D gene could be TRBD1 or TRBD2 (6 bases each). This CDR3 has 14 residues. The germline V and J ends were trimmed by 4 bases and 1 base, with 14 bases remaining between them. CDR1 and CDR2 (germline): SQVTM, ANQGSEA. This CDR3 reads CSVGGTQRSYEQYF. In DNA form, the CDR3 reads TGCAGCGTTGGCGGGACACAAAGGTCCTACGAGCAGTACTTC.

This clonotype has at least ten counts. This chain connects TRBV20-1 to TRBJ2-4, with 7 positions matching TRBD1. This CDR3 contains 15 residues. The germline CDR1 and CDR2 sequences are DFQATT and SNEGSKA (reference sequence). The trim removed 5 bases at V and 0 bases at J, leaving 7 bases unmatched. CDR3 sequence reads: CSALHRGKAKNIQYF. Written as DNA, the CDR3 is TGCAGTGCTCTACACAGGGGAAAAGCCAAAAACATTCAGTACTTC.

This clonotype was observed a few times. The J gene is TRBJ2-6, the V gene TRBV12-3 or TRBV12-4; the D gene could be TRBD1 or TRBD2 (5 bases each). The CDR3 consists of 15 residues. Trimming left V 7 bases short and J 6 bases short, with 16 bases between. DNA for the CDR3: TGTGCCAGCACAAGATCAAGGGGAGCGGCCAACGTCCTGACTTTC. As protein: CASTRSRGAANVLTF.

This clonotype was seen ten or more times. The CDR3 DNA sequence: TGTGCCAGCATCTGGGACAGGGGTAATGGCTACACCTTC. It yields the protein CASIWDRGNGYTF. This chain connects TRBV2 to TRBJ1-2; TRBD1 agrees at 10 bases. The V and J ends lost 7 bases and 6 bases, in that order; junction bases with no gene match: 5. This CDR3 region has 13 residues. CDR1 SNHLY and CDR2 FYNNEI come from the germline V gene.

V usage is TRBV12-3 or TRBV12-4 and J usage is TRBJ1-5; unclear D gene. Trimming shortened V by 2 bases and J by 2 bases, and 10 bases separated the two germline ends. This CDR3 has 15 amino acids. The CDR3 is CASSLSGGGNQPQHF. The CDR3 DNA follows: TGTGCCAGCAGTTTATCGGGAGGCGGCAATCAGCCCCAGCATTTT.

This clonotype has more than one count but fewer than ten. CDR3 region: CSADRDRGTDTQYF. CDR3 bases: TGCAGTGCTGACCGGGACAGGGGCACAGATACGCAGTATTTT. This sequence joins TRBV20-1 and TRBJ2-3, with 9 nucleotides matching TRBD1. The CDR3 totals 14 residues. Germline assignment: CDR1 DFQATT and CDR2 SNEGSKA (reference sequence). After removal of 5 bases from V and 1 base from J, the junction contained 4 bases not matched to a gene.

This clonotype was observed at least ten times. The J gene is TRBJ2-3, the V gene TRBV28; 9 nucleotides align to TRBD1. Trimming cost V 7 bases and J 3 bases; bases outside gene matches: 5. CDR1 MDHEN and CDR2 SYDVKM come from the germline V gene. CDR3 length: 14 amino acids. CDR3 region: CASTDRGLTDTQYF. CDR3 DNA: TGTGCCAGCACGGACAGGGGTTTAACAGATACGCAGTATTTT.

V and J are TRBV27 and TRBJ2-4; D is uncertain. The V and J ends lost 3 bases and 1 base respectively, with 7 bases between them. CDR1 and CDR2 (germline): MNHEY, SMNVEV (reference sequence). This CDR3 is 14 amino acids long. Here the CDR3 reads CASSFNGAKNIQYF. CDR3 coding DNA: TGTGCCAGCAGTTTTAATGGGGCCAAAAACATTCAGTACTTC.

This clonotype has only a few counts. The genes are TRBV12-3 or TRBV12-4 and TRBJ2-3, with 11 nucleotides matching TRBD1. The CDR3 extends over 15 amino acids. V lost 5 bases, J lost 1 base, and 2 bases stayed unmatched. CDR3 DNA sequence: TGTGCCAGCAGTCGGGGACAGGGGGGCACAGATACGCAGTATTTT. As protein: CASSRGQGGTDTQYF.

The table lists this clonotype with a few counts. The chain combines TRBV5-1 with TRBJ2-5; D remains ambiguous. CDR1 and CDR2 from the germline V gene are SGHRS and YFSETQ. The CDR3 is 11 residues long. The ends were cut back, 4 bases at V and 1 base at J, with 2 bases in the middle. The CDR3 protein is CASSIQETQYF. The CDR3 DNA sequence: TGCGCCAGCAGCATCCAAGAGACCCAGTACTTC. Looking up the rest from reference TRBV5-1 and TRBJ2-5 gives the full variable domain: KAGVTQTPRYLIKTRGQQVTLSCSPISGHRSVSWYQQTPGQGLQFLFEYFSETQRNKGNFPGRFSGRQFSNSRSEMNVSTLELGDSALYLCASSIQETQYFGPGTRLLVL.

This clonotype was seen a few times. The V gene is TRBV20-1, the J gene TRBJ1-5; D not certain. The CDR3 spans 15 residues. Looked up from germline, CDR1 is DFQATT and CDR2 is SNEGSKA (reference sequence). Trimming shortened V by 0 bases and J by 0 bases, and 9 bases separated the two germline ends. CDR3: CSARDPRISNQPQHF. CDR3 coding DNA: TGCAGTGCTAGAGATCCACGGATTAGCAATCAGCCCCAGCATTTT.

V gene TRBV27 combines with J gene TRBJ2-7, with D tentatively TRBD1 or TRBD2 (5 bases each). The ends were cut back, 8 bases at V and 2 bases at J, with 10 bases in the middle. The CDR3 runs 12 residues. Germline V gene lookup returns CDR1 MNHEY and CDR2 SMNVEV (reference sequence). The CDR3 is CASGQGPYEQYF. DNA for the CDR3: TGTGCCAGCGGGCAGGGACCCTACGAGCAGTACTTC.

This clonotype was detected a few times. The rearrangement uses TRBV7-9 and TRBJ1-1; no clear D. Trimming shortened V by 1 base and J by 1 base, and 10 bases separated the two germline ends. The CDR3 has 15 amino acids. The germline V gene has CDR1 SEHNR and CDR2 FQNEAQ (reference sequence). This chain's CDR3 is CASSLVAAGNTEAFF. The CDR3 bases are TGTGCCAGCAGCTTAGTGGCTGCAGGGAACACTGAAGCTTTCTTT.

The V gene is TRBV7-9, the J gene TRBJ2-6; D gene ambiguous. The length of the CDR3 is 17 residues. Deletions cut 4 bases from V and 0 bases from J, with 13 bases between. Germline V lookup: CDR1 SEHNR, CDR2 FQNEAQ (reference sequence). The CDR3 DNA is TGTGCCAGCAGCTCCACGGTACAGATCTCTGGGGCCAACGTCCTGACTTTC. Its translation is CASSSTVQISGANVLTF.

The chain employs TRBV13 and TRBJ2-3; 9 bases agree with TRBD2. Per germline, CDR1 PRHDT and CDR2 FYEKMQ (reference sequence). This CDR3 has 21 amino acids. J lost 3 bases, V lost 2 bases, and 21 bases had no gene match. In nucleotides, the CDR3 is TGTGCCAGCAGCTTAAGGAGCTGGGCTAGCGGGGATCCTAAGGTTACAGATACGCAGTATTTT. It specifies CASSLRSWASGDPKVTDTQYF.

The genes are TRBV7-9 and TRBJ2-6; no clear D. CDR1 and CDR2 from the germline V gene are SEHNR and FQNEAQ (reference sequence). CDR3 size: 16 residues. The V gene lost 5 bases and the J gene lost 0 bases, with 11 bases spanning the gap. The CDR3 loop reads CASSLKGSSGANVLTF. For the CDR3, the DNA is TGTGCCAGCAGCCTAAAGGGCAGCTCTGGGGCCAACGTCCTGACTTTC. Complete variable domain (other parts from reference TRBV7-9 and TRBJ2-6): DTGVSQNPRHKITKRGQNVTFRCDPISEHNRLYWYRQTLGQGPEFLTYFQNEAQLEKSRLLSDRFSAERPKGSFSTLEIQRTEQGDSAMYLCASSLKGSSGANVLTFGAGSRLTVL.

This clonotype was picked up a small number of times. V is TRBV3-1 and J is TRBJ2-7; unclear D gene. The CDR3 sequence is 11 residues long. Per the germline V gene, CDR1 is LGHDT and CDR2 is YNNKEL (reference sequence). Trimming stripped 2 bases from V and 5 bases from J, with 4 bases between. CDR3 DNA: TGTGCCAGCAGCCAATCCAACGAGCAGTACTTC. Residues: CASSQSNEQYF.

This chain uses TRBV2 with TRBJ2-2; perhaps TRBD2 as D (5 bases). The CDR3 length is 14 residues. In germline, CDR1 is SNHLY, CDR2 FYNNEI. V was cut by 8 bases and J by 6 bases, with 16 bases left in between. The CDR3, as DNA: TGTGCCAGCGGTAGTAGCGAGGTATCCGGGGAGCTGTTTTTT. This sequence encodes CASGSSEVSGELFF.